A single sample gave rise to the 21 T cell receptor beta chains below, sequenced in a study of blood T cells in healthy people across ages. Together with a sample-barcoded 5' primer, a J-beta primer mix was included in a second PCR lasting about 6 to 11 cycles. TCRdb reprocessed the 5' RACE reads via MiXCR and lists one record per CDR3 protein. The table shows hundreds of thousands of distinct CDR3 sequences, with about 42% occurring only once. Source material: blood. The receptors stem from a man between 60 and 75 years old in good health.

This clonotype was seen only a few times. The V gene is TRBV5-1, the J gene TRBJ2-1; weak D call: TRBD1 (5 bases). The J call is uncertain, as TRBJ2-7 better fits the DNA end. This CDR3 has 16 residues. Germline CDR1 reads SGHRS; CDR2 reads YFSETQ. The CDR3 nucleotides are TGCGCCAGCAGTGGGTCAGGGTCCGGCCCTACCAATGAGCAGTACTTC. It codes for CASSGSGSGPTNEQYF.

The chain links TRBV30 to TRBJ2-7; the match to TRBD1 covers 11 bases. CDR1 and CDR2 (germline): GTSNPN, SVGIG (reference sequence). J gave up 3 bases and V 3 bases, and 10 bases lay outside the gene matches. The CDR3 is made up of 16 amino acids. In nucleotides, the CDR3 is TGTGCCTGGAGCGGGACAGGGGGGAAAGGGTTCTACGAGCAGTACTTC. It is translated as CAWSGTGGKGFYEQYF.

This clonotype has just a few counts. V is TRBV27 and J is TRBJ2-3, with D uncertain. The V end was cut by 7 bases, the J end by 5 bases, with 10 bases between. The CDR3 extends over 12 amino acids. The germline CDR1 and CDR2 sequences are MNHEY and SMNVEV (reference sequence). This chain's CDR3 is CASTPEGDTQYF. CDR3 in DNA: TGTGCCAGCACCCCGGAAGGAGATACGCAGTATTTT.

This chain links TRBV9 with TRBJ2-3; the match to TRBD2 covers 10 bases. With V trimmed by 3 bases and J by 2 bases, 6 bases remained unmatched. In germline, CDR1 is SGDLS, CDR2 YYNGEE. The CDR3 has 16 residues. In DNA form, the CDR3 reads TGTGCCAGCAGCGCGAATAGCGGGGGGTCCACAGATACGCAGTATTTT. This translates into CASSANSGGSTDTQYF.

CDR3 protein: CASSQDGVNAFGVRTEAFF. The CDR3 coding sequence is TGCGCCAGCAGCCAAGATGGGGTCAATGCTTTCGGGGTTAGGACTGAAGCTTTCTTT. The V call is TRBV4-3, the J call TRBJ1-1; D is unclear. Germline V gives CDR1 LGHNA, CDR2 YSLEER. Trimming left V 0 bases short and J 5 bases short, with 25 bases between. The CDR3 totals 19 residues.

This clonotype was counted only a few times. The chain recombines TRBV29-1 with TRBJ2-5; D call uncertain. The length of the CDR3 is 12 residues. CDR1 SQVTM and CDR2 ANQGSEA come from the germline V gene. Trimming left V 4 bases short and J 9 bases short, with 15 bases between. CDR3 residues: CSVGLGSGAQYF. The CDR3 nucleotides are TGCAGCGTTGGCCTAGGGTCTGGGGCCCAGTACTTC.

The CDR3: CSGGPSQETQYF. The CDR3 region has the DNA TGCAGCGGTGGACCCTCCCAAGAGACCCAGTACTTC. J is TRBJ2-5 and V is TRBV20-1; no firm D call. The CDR3 sequence is 12 residues long. CDR1 is DFQATT and CDR2 is SNEGSKA in the germline V gene (reference sequence).

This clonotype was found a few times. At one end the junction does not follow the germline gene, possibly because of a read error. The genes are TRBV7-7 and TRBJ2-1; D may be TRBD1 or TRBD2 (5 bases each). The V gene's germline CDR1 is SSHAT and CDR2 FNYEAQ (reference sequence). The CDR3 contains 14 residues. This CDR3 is CASSPLGTYNEQFF. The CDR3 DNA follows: TGTGCTAGCAGTCCCCTAGGGACGTACAATGAGCAGTTCTTC.

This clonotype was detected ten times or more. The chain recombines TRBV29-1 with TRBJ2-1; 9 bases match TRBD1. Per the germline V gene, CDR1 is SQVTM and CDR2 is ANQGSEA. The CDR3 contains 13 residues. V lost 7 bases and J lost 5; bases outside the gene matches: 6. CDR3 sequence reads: CSGPGQGNNEQFF. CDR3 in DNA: TGCAGCGGCCCGGGACAGGGTAACAATGAGCAGTTCTTC.

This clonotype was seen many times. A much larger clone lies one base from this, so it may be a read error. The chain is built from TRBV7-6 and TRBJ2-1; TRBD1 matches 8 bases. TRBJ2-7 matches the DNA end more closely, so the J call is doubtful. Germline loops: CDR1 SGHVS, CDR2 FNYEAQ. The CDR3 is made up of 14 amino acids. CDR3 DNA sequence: TGTGCCAGCAGCCGGGACAGGTCCTACAATGAGCAGTACTTC. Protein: CASSRDRSYNEQYF.

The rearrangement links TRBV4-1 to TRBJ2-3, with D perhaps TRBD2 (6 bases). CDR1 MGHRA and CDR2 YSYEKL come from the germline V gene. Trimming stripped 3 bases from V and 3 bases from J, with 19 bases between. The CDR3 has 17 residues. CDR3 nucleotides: TGCGCCAGCAGCCAGACAGTGGGGGGTTTTCGTACAGATACGCAGTATTTT. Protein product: CASSQTVGGFRTDTQYF.

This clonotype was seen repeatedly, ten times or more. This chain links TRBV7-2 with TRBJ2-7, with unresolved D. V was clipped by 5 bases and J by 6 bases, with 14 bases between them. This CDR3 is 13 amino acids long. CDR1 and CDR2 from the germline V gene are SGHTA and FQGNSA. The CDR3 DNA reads TGTGCCAGCAGCCCCCGGTACTTGGGCGAGCAGTACTTC. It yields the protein CASSPRYLGEQYF.

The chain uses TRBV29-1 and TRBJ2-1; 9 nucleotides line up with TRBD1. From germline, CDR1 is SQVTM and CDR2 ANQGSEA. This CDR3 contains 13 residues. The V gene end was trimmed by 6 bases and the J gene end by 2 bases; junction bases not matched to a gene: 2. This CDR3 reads CSVDRGTYNEQFF. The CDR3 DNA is TGCAGCGTAGACAGGGGGACCTACAATGAGCAGTTCTTC.

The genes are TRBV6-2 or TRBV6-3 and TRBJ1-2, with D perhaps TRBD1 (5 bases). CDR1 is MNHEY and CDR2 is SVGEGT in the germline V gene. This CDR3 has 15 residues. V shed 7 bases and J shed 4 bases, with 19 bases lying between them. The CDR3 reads CASNKLGGSSYGYTF. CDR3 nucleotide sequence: TGTGCCAGCAACAAGCTGGGGGGTAGCAGCTATGGCTACACCTTC.

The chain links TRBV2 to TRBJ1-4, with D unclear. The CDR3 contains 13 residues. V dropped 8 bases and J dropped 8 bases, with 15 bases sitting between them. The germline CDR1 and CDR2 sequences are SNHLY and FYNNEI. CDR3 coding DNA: TGTGCCAGCTCAAACATCCGAAGAGAAAAACTGTTTTTT. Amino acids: CASSNIRREKLFF.

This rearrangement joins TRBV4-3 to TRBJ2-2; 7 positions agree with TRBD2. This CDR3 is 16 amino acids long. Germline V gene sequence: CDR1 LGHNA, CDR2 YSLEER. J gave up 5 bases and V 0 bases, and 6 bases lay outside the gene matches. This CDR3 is CASSQEGRETTGELFF. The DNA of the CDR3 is TGCGCCAGCAGCCAAGAGGGGAGGGAAACTACCGGGGAGCTGTTTTTT.

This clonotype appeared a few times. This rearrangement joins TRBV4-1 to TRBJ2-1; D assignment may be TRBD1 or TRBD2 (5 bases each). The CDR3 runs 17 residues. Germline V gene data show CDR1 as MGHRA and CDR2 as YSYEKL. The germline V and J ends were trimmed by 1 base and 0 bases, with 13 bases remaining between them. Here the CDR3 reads CASSQGGTLSSYNEQFF. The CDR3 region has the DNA TGCGCCAGCAGCCAAGGGGGGACGTTAAGCTCCTACAATGAGCAGTTCTTC.

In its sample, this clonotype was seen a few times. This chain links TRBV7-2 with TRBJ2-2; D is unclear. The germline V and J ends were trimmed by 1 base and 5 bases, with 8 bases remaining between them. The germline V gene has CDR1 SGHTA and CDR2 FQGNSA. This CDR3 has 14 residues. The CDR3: CASSLDSITGELFF. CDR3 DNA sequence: TGTGCCAGCAGCTTAGATTCAATTACCGGGGAGCTGTTTTTT.

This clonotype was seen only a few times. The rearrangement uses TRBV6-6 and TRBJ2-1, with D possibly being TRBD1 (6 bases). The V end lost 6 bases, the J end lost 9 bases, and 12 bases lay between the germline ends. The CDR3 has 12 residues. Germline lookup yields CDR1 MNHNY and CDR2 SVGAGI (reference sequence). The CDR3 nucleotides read TGTGCCAGCAGCAAACAGGGAATTGAGCAGTTCTTC. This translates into CASSKQGIEQFF.

The CDR3 loop reads CASSSSENTEAFF. The CDR3 DNA follows: TGTGCCAGCAGCTCTAGCGAGAACACTGAAGCTTTCTTT. This chain joins TRBV11-3 and TRBJ1-1, with D hard to call. Trimming removed 4 bases from V and 1 base from J, with 7 bases in between. This CDR3 is built from 13 residues. Germline values: CDR1 SGHNT, CDR2 YENEEA.

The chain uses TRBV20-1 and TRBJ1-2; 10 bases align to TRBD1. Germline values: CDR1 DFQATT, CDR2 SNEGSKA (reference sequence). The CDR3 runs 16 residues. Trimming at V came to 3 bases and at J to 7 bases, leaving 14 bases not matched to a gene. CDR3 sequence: CSARGLPGQGFSGYTF. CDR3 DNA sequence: TGCAGTGCTAGGGGCCTACCGGGACAGGGGTTTTCTGGCTACACCTTC.